A single sample gave rise to the 12 T cell receptor beta chains below, sequenced in a study of shared clonotypes between healthy human individuals. Sequencing was performed with immunoSEQ multiplex PCR; in TCRdb, only in-frame clones are kept and a portion is missing. The sample has about 520,000 clones; more than 95% are singletons. The sequencing sample was made of naive CD4+ T cells sorted from blood. The subset: CD45RA+ positively selected. The receptors come from a woman aged 30 to 39 in good health.

The chain has TRBV5-1 and TRBJ2-5; D may be TRBD1 (6 bases). The CDR3 sequence is 16 residues long. The germline V gene has CDR1 SGHRS and CDR2 YFSETQ. The V end lost 4 bases, the J end lost 5 bases, and 21 bases lay between the germline ends. CDR3 protein: CASSQYAQGSGETQYF. The DNA of the CDR3 is TGCGCCAGCAGCCAATATGCGCAGGGGTCGGGGGAGACCCAGTACTTC.

In regard to this clone: Germline is not matched at one junction end, which may reflect a read error. The V and J genes are TRBV5-6 and TRBJ2-1; the match to TRBD2 covers 10 bases. There are 12 residues in the CDR3. Germline V gives CDR1 SGHDT, CDR2 YYEEEE. The CDR3 DNA follows: TGTGCCAGCAGCTTGATGGGACTAGCGCCCGTCTTC. Translation gives CASSLMGLAPVF. Full variable domain (outside the CDR3, taken from reference TRBV5-6 and TRBJ2-1): DAGVTQSPTHLIKTRGQQVTLRCSPKSGHDTVSWYQQALGQGPQFIFQYYEEEERQRGNFPDRFSGHQFPNYSSELNVNALLLGDSALYLCASSLMGLAPVFGPGTRLTVL.

The chain combines TRBV27 with TRBJ2-2, with D possibly being TRBD1 (6 bases). Germline V gene lookup returns CDR1 MNHEY and CDR2 SMNVEV (reference sequence). The CDR3 extends over 14 amino acids. V was pared by 5 bases and J by 7 bases, with 14 bases between. The CDR3 DNA is TGTGCCAGCAGTCCGCAGGGGCGGTACGGGGAGCTGTTTTTT. Translation: CASSPQGRYGELFF.

The chain links TRBV18 to TRBJ1-4; TRBD1 might be the D (5 bases). V shed 3 bases and J shed 7 bases, with 12 bases lying between them. Germline values: CDR1 KGHSH, CDR2 LQKENI. The CDR3 runs 14 residues. CDR3 sequence: CASSPGGEVEKLFF. The CDR3 DNA reads TGTGCCAGCTCACCGGGAGGGGAGGTTGAAAAACTGTTTTTT.

The chain employs TRBV7-2 and TRBJ2-1, with 9 nucleotides matching TRBD1. After removal of 1 base from V and 6 bases from J, the junction contained 7 bases not matched to a gene. This CDR3 is 16 amino acids long. The V gene's germline CDR1 is SGHTA and CDR2 FQGNSA. CDR3 bases: TGTGCCAGCAGCTTAGACAGGGGGCGCGGGGTCAATGAGCAGTTCTTC. This encodes CASSLDRGRGVNEQFF.

In its sample, this clone was seen a few times. The gene calls are TRBV4-1 and TRBJ1-1, with TRBD1 identical over 9 bases. V was pared by 3 bases and J by 3 bases, with 2 bases of the junction left unmatched. The CDR3 is 14 amino acids. Germline-derived CDR1 and CDR2 are MGHRA and YSYEKL. CDR3: CASSQGTGHTEAFF. The CDR3 nucleotides read TGCGCCAGCAGCCAGGGGACAGGGCACACTGAAGCTTTCTTT.

The gene calls are TRBV28 and TRBJ1-2; TRBD1 might be the D (6 bases). This CDR3 region has 13 residues. The V gene lost 8 bases and the J gene lost 3 bases, with 13 bases spanning the gap. Germline lookup yields CDR1 MDHEN and CDR2 SYDVKM. The DNA for the CDR3 is TGTGCCAGCGGGGGCTCGAGCTACTATGGCTACACCTTC. Protein product: CASGGSSYYGYTF.

The chain combines TRBV6-1 with TRBJ1-5; D gene uncertain. The CDR3 totals 14 residues. Germline V CDR1 and CDR2: MNHNS, SASEGT. V lost 7 bases to trimming and J lost 0 bases, with 10 bases between them. CDR3 residues: CASKSLSSNQPQHF. CDR3 bases: TGTGCCAGCAAGAGTTTGAGTAGCAATCAGCCCCAGCATTTT.

The chain has TRBV28 and TRBJ2-7; tentative D call: TRBD1 (5 bases). CDR1 MDHEN and CDR2 SYDVKM come from the germline V gene. The CDR3 consists of 15 residues. V gave up 2 bases and J gave up 3 bases, with 14 bases separating them. The CDR3 bases are TGTGCCAGCAGTTTAATTAAGGGGTTGGGCTACGAGCAGTACTTC. Translation: CASSLIKGLGYEQYF.

This clone has a single count. The V call is TRBV27, the J call TRBJ2-7; 11 nucleotides match TRBD1. Germline V gene lookup returns CDR1 MNHEY and CDR2 SMNVEV (reference sequence). Trimming at V came to 6 bases and at J to 5 bases, leaving 6 bases not matched to a gene. The CDR3 loop spans 14 amino acids. CDR3 sequence reads: CASSRTGGIDEQYF. Here the CDR3 DNA reads TGTGCCAGCAGCCGGACAGGGGGCATAGACGAGCAGTACTTC.

This chain uses TRBV6-5 with TRBJ2-1, with 10 bases that match TRBD1. Germline V lookup: CDR1 MNHEY, CDR2 SVGAGI. Trimming took 6 bases from V and 2 from J; bases not matched to a gene: 4. This CDR3 is built from 15 residues. CDR3 nucleotide sequence: TGTGCCAGCAGCATAGACAGGGGGCCCTACAATGAGCAGTTCTTC. Translation gives CASSIDRGPYNEQFF.

J is TRBJ2-7 and V is TRBV5-1; a possible D gene is TRBD2 (6 bases). V lost 3 bases to trimming and J lost 3 bases, with 13 bases between them. CDR3 length: 14 amino acids. Germline CDR1 reads SGHRS; CDR2 reads YFSETQ. CDR3 loop: CASSSSGRDYEQYF. In DNA form, the CDR3 reads TGCGCCAGCAGCTCGTCGGGGCGGGACTACGAGCAGTACTTC. The full variable domain, in which reference TRBV5-1 and TRBJ2-7 provide the parts outside the CDR3, is KAGVTQTPRYLIKTRGQQVTLSCSPISGHRSVSWYQQTPGQGLQFLFEYFSETQRNKGNFPGRFSGRQFSNSRSEMNVSTLELGDSALYLCASSSSGRDYEQYFGPGTRLTVT.